The clone carrying this T cell receptor beta chain came up a few times. The antigen remains undetermined. This CDR3 contains 12 residues. Trimming removed 7 bases from V and 7 bases from J; junction bases left unmatched: 9. CDR1 is SQVTM, CDR2 ANQGSEA, per germline. Every isolated RNA sample was fully reverse transcribed, so sequencing captured expressed TCRB transcripts. The protocol was immunoSEQ multiplex PCR, while the TCRdb copy is restricted to in-frame clones and leaves out a portion. Altogether about 230,000 clones are present, around 15% being singletons, with the ten largest covering approximately 0.086%. These data originate in a study of beta chain features in type 1 diabetes. Study-wide points: TCRB CDR3s were moderately but significantly shorter in Type 1 diabetes patients in all four CD4+ subsets. cDNA-based reads could over-represent cells with high TCR expression. The naive, central memory and Treg TCRB repertoires looked more alike in patients than they did in healthy donors.

The chain combines TRBV29-1 with TRBJ2-7; 8 bases align to TRBD1. This sequence was found in a man between 25 and 39 years old with type 1 diabetes. Sequenced: naive CD4+ T cells from blood. Here the CDR3 reads CSADRGFGEQYF. The CDR3 nucleotides read TGCAGCGCCGACAGGGGTTTTGGGGAGCAGTACTTC.